Presented here are 9 T cell receptor beta chains from one specimen sequenced in a study of T cells in localized non-small cell lung cancer. This table comes from immunoSEQ multiplex PCR, and its TCRdb copy is limited to in-frame clones, with some not included. Of roughly 90,000 clones detected, approximately 90% appear once; the ten largest clones hold over 4%. Specimen: PBMCs, collected before any cancer treatment. These receptors originate from a woman aged 35 to 70 with stage II squamous cell lung carcinoma.

The chain uses TRBV2 and TRBJ2-7; TRBD2 might be the D (6 bases). Germline V gene lookup returns CDR1 SNHLY and CDR2 FYNNEI. The CDR3 consists of 16 residues. V lost 5 bases, J lost 5 bases, and 22 bases lay in between. CDR3 sequence: CASSPIGTGVGNEQYF. The CDR3 coding sequence is TGTGCCAGCAGTCCAATTGGGACGGGGGTAGGGAACGAGCAGTACTTC. The whole variable domain, remainder taken from reference TRBV2 and TRBJ2-7, is EPEVTQTPSHQVTQMGQEVILRCVPISNHLYFYWYRQILGQKVEFLVSFYNNEISEKSEIFDDQFSVERPDGSNFTLKIRSTKLEDSAMYFCASSPIGTGVGNEQYFGPGTRLTVT.

This chain connects TRBV4-1 to TRBJ2-5; 7 bases agree with TRBD2. J lost 2 bases, V lost 4 bases, and 10 bases had no gene match. Germline loops: CDR1 MGHRA, CDR2 YSYEKL. The CDR3 has 16 amino acids. CDR3 in amino acids: CASSPTRASGQETQYF. CDR3 coding DNA: TGCGCCAGCAGCCCTACGAGGGCTAGCGGTCAAGAGACCCAGTACTTC.

The chain combines TRBV14 with TRBJ1-1; 9 bases are a match to TRBD1. CDR3 length: 15 amino acids. With 0 bases clipped from V and 10 bases from J, the junction kept 9 bases outside the gene matches. Germline CDR1 SGHDN, CDR2 FVKESK. The chain's CDR3 is CASSQDPITTGGAFF. The CDR3 bases are TGTGCCAGCAGCCAAGATCCGATCACGACAGGGGGAGCTTTCTTT.

This rearrangement joins TRBV29-1 to TRBJ1-2; no firm D call. Germline lookup yields CDR1 SQVTM and CDR2 ANQGSEA. Trimming shortened V by 3 bases and J by 2 bases, and 10 bases separated the two germline ends. The CDR3 has 13 residues. CDR3: CSVERRLNYGYTF. In DNA form, the CDR3 reads TGCAGCGTTGAGAGAAGATTGAACTATGGCTACACCTTC.

The chain joins TRBV5-6 to TRBJ1-1, with unresolved D. The CDR3 consists of 13 residues. CDR1 and CDR2 (germline): SGHDT, YYEEEE. The V and J ends lost 0 bases and 1 base respectively, with 4 bases between them. The CDR3 sequence: CASSLGSNTEAFF. Here the CDR3 DNA reads TGTGCCAGCAGCTTGGGGTCGAACACTGAAGCTTTCTTT.

CDR3 coding DNA: TGTGCCAGCTCACCACAAGCCAAGAATGAAAAACTGTTTTTT. Translation: CASSPQAKNEKLFF. The chain carries TRBV18 and TRBJ1-4, with D unclear. The V end was cut by 1 base, the J end by 5 bases, with 8 bases between. Looked up from germline, CDR1 is KGHSH and CDR2 is LQKENI. The CDR3 is made up of 14 amino acids.

The chain joins TRBV28 to TRBJ2-7; 8 bases fit TRBD2. J gave up 0 bases and V 10 bases, and 8 bases lay outside the gene matches. The CDR3 consists of 14 residues. The germline gives CDR1 MDHEN, CDR2 SYDVKM. The CDR3 here is CATWGGGTSYEQYF. The CDR3 DNA sequence: TGTGCCACATGGGGCGGGGGGACCTCCTACGAGCAGTACTTC.

The chain links TRBV29-1 to TRBJ2-1; 7 nucleotides align to TRBD2. From germline, CDR1 is SQVTM and CDR2 ANQGSEA. The CDR3 runs 12 residues. With V trimmed by 5 bases and J by 7 bases, 5 bases remained unmatched. CDR3 sequence reads: CSVLGEGNEQFF. CDR3 bases: TGCAGCGTTCTGGGGGAGGGAAATGAGCAGTTCTTC.

The V gene is TRBV6-1, the J gene TRBJ2-7; D unresolved. The CDR3 length is 13 residues. CDR1 is MNHNS, CDR2 SASEGT, per germline. Trimming stripped 8 bases from V and 7 bases from J, with 18 bases between. The CDR3 protein is CASFLWGVGEQYF. CDR3 nucleotides: TGTGCCAGCTTCTTATGGGGTGTGGGGGAGCAGTACTTC.